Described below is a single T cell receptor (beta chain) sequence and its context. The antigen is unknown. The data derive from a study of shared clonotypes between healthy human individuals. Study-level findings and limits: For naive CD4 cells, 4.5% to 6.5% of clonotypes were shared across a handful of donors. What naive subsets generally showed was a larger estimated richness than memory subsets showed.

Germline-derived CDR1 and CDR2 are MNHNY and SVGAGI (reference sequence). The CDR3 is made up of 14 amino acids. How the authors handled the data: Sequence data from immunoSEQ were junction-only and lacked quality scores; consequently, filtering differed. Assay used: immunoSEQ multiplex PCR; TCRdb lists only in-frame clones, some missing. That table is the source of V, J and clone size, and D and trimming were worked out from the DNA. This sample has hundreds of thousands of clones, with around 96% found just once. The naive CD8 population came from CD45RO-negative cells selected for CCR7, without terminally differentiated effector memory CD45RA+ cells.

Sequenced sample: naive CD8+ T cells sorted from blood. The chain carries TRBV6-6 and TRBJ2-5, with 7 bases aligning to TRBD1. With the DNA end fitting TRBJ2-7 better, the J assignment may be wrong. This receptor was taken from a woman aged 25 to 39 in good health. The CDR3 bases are TGTGCCAGCAGTGGCTCAAGCACAGGGGACGAGCAGTACTTC. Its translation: CASSGSSTGDEQYF.